This TCR beta chain was identified in a study of T cell responses to AZD1222 COVID-19 vaccine (dated by TCRdb to the early 2020s). Background for the entire study: AZD1222 recipients with second doses at about 4 weeks or about 12 weeks were pooled, because spike-specific TCR depth and breadth did not differ between schedules. A total of about 250 trial participants underwent TCR sequencing, of whom under 220 had received two doses of AZD1222 and some 25 had received two doses of the MenACWY control vaccine. Trial participants were enrolled by age into 18-55, 56-69 and 70-plus year subgroups, with 148, 28 and 57 TCR-sequenced participants respectively. Overall study results and their limits: Reportedly, close to half of the unique spike-specific TCRs recognized epitopes lying outside the regions that are mutated in the B.1.351 and B.1.1.7 variants. Conclusions about previously exposed vaccinees were limited because only six AZD1222 recipients were SARS-CoV-2 seropositive at baseline. Spike-specific TCR breadth and depth rose significantly after two AZD1222 doses compared with day 0 and with MenACWY recipients. The 56-69-year group was small, and its depth increase did not reach significance, likely because of low power. Because no day 14 peak-response samples were available, repertoires were characterized only after the peak T cell response. Participants were mostly white British and included more females than males, and it was suggested by the authors that clonal diversity may have been underestimated. The whole spike protein was spanned by vaccine-associated CD4 TCRs, and dominant responses were seen in regions 160-218 and 743-854.

The sample's time point label, decoded: baseline before first vaccination. The vaccinee samples were drawn from two UK trials, COV001 and COV002, one of which was a single-blind randomized controlled phase 2/3 trial testing AZD1222 (ChAdOx1 nCoV-19) in healthy adults. For TCRbeta chain sequencing, PBMC samples were collected from trial participants at day 0 and at day 28 after the second dose. The CDR3 regions of human TCRbeta chains were analyzed by immunosequencing. The authors' pipeline ran thus. TCRs in the repertoires were matched against a reference library of SARS-CoV-2-specific TCRs that had been generated with the MIRA antigen-specificity platform. Breadth was defined as the fraction of unique TCRs that were SARS-CoV-2-associated, and depth was defined as the fraction of total T cells that were SARS-CoV-2-associated. Using the MIRA data, every spike-specific TCR was mapped to the spike region that the TCR reacted to and assigned to either a CD4 or a CD8 class. Log10-transformed breadth and depth values were compared by one-way ANOVA with Sidak's multiple comparisons tests. TCRdb holds this immuneACCESS table with in-frame rearrangements only. Some clones are missing; in checked studies, unresolved V genes explain under half, and the rest has no known cause. The V and J calls and clone size were taken over from that table, and D and trimming were inferred from the DNA. The sample table contains approximately 200,000 clones; only one count was recorded for about 94% of them. The ten largest clones take up 9.2% of the sample.

Concerning this clone: Its antigen is unknown. No qualities accompany the bases; no much larger clone lies one base away.

The germline ends are 13 bases apart after V is trimmed by 2 bases and J by 5 bases. Counted from cysteine to phenylalanine, this CDR3 has 15 amino acids. The CDR3 DNA has 45 bases and is translated from base 1. Based on the germline V gene, the CDR1 and CDR2 sequences are MNHEY and SVGAGI. Sequenced material: peripheral blood, taken on day 0 of AZD1222 vaccination. The chain was built from TRBV6-5 and TRBJ1-5; too little of a D gene remains to name it. The receptor comes from an adult in good health. The CDR3 protein: CASSYTRDKDQPQHF. The DNA reads as follows: TGTGCCAGCAGTTACACCCGTGACAAGGATCAGCCCCAGCATTTT.